This TCR beta chain was recorded in a study of identical twins. Germline CDR1 reads MDHEN; CDR2 reads SYDVKM. The CDR3 covers 15 residues. The ends were cut back, 8 bases at V and 2 bases at J, with 17 bases in the middle. TCRdb processed the 5' RACE reads anew with MiXCR; each CDR3 protein has one entry. The repertoire holds hundreds of thousands of distinct CDR3 sequences, with around 6% as singletons. The V gene is TRBV28, the J gene TRBJ2-3; D is unresolved. The sequence derives from a man aged 18 to 30 in good health. What was sequenced was naive T cells sorted from blood. The CDR3 region is CASDAGRRPTDTQYF. CDR3 coding DNA: TGTGCCAGCGATGCCGGCAGGCGCCCCACAGATACGCAGTATTTT.